This T cell receptor (beta chain) was captured in a study of OX40 agonist ivuxolimab in advanced cancers. Study-level information: Patients received ivuxolimab, an agonistic anti-OX40 (CD134) antibody. At approximately 83% male, the cohort had a mean age of roughly 60 years, ranging from roughly 23 to 80. Three patients responded partially, comprising one with hepatocellular carcinoma and two with cutaneous melanoma. Study findings and constraints: Low normalized T-cell clonal expansion was additionally recorded for some nonresponders.

A word on this clone: The antigen remains unidentified.

Generated by immunoSEQ multiplex PCR, the TCRdb table keeps only in-frame clones and is missing some. This repertoire shows about 60,000 clones, 90% to 95% found once; its top ten account for around 20%. This TCR came from an adult with an advanced solid tumor such as melanoma, head and neck, liver or kidney cancer. This specimen was CD4+ or CD8+ T cells sorted from blood, taken in a trial of the OX40 agonist ivuxolimab.

The CDR3 loop reads CASKLGSLYQETQYF. For the CDR3, the DNA is TGTGCCAGCAAACTCGGGTCGCTGTACCAAGAGACCCAGTACTTC. The chain uses TRBV27 and TRBJ2-5; D remains unclear. With 7 bases removed from V and 0 bases from J, the gap between germline ends came to 15 bases. In germline, CDR1 is MNHEY, CDR2 SMNVEV (reference sequence). The CDR3 runs 15 residues.